One sample yielded the 32 T cell receptor beta chains listed below, sequenced in a study of TIL therapy for anti-PD-1-resistant metastatic lung cancer. This was the immunoSEQ v3 assay. Generated by immunoSEQ multiplex PCR, the TCRdb table keeps only in-frame clones and is missing some. Among about 36,000 clones listed, more than 60% were seen once. Time point here: pre-treatment sample, taken before nivolumab and TIL therapy. This specimen consisted of blood, obtained at baseline. All receptors come from a person between 30 and 80 years old with non-small cell lung cancer.

V is TRBV25-1 and J is TRBJ2-2, with D tentatively TRBD2 (6 bases). In germline, CDR1 is MGHDK, CDR2 SYGVNS. Trimming removed 6 bases from V and 4 bases from J, with 12 bases in between. The CDR3 extends over 14 amino acids. CDR3 in amino acids: CASSGGIFTGELFF. The CDR3 bases are TGTGCCAGCAGCGGCGGGATTTTCACCGGGGAGCTGTTTTTT. The full variable domain, rest sourced from reference TRBV25-1 and TRBJ2-2, is EADIYQTPRYLVIGTGKKITLECSQTMGHDKMYWYQQDPGMELHLIHYSYGVNSTEKGDLSSESTVSRIRTEHFPLTLESARPSHTSQYLCASSGGIFTGELFFGEGSRLTVL.

In this sample, this clone turned up a few times. V and J are TRBV5-5 and TRBJ1-1, with D maybe TRBD1 (5 bases). Trimming took off 2 bases at V and 1 base at J, with 6 bases between the two ends. The CDR3 contains 13 residues. The germline V gene encodes CDR1 SGHKS and CDR2 YYEKEE (reference sequence). CDR3 nucleotides: TGTGCCAGCAGCTTCGGGGGGAACACTGAAGCTTTCTTT. As protein: CASSFGGNTEAFF.

J is TRBJ1-4 and V is TRBV28, with a possible D match to TRBD1 (5 bases). This CDR3 is 14 amino acids long. Trimming pared 8 bases from V and 11 bases from J, leaving 21 bases between. In germline, CDR1 is MDHEN, CDR2 SYDVKM. CDR3 nucleotides: TGTGCCAGCTCGAATAGGGACGGCGCAGGGAAACTGTTTTTT. Translating gives CASSNRDGAGKLFF.

This clone was detected a few times. This rearrangement joins TRBV14 to TRBJ1-1, with 8 bases that match TRBD1. The CDR3 sequence is 15 residues long. Germline-derived CDR1 and CDR2 are SGHDN and FVKESK. V shed 2 bases and J 4 bases; nucleotides not matched to a gene: 6. The CDR3 region is CASSQLTGVATEAFF. CDR3 in DNA: TGTGCCAGCAGCCAACTGACAGGGGTAGCCACTGAAGCTTTCTTT. Filled out from reference TRBV14 and TRBJ1-1, the complete variable domain reads EAGVTQFPSHSVIEKGQTVTLRCDPISGHDNLYWYRRVMGKEIKFLLHFVKESKQDESGMPNNRFLAERTGGTYSTLKVQPAELEDSGVYFCASSQLTGVATEAFFGQGTRLTVV.

This chain uses TRBV18 with TRBJ1-5, with unresolved D. Trimming took off 3 bases at V and 0 bases at J, with 6 bases between the two ends. This CDR3 comprises 14 residues. The germline V gene encodes CDR1 KGHSH and CDR2 LQKENI. This CDR3 is CASSPIDSNQPQHF. The CDR3 DNA is TGTGCCAGCTCACCCATTGATAGCAATCAGCCCCAGCATTTT.

This clone came up once. CDR3 DNA: TGTGCCAGCACGGACAGTTTAGGGGCTCGGGATGAAAAACTGTTTTTT. It translates to CASTDSLGARDEKLFF. This chain links TRBV19 with TRBJ1-4, with D possibly being TRBD1 (6 bases). V was clipped by 9 bases and J by 6 bases, with 23 bases between them. Germline V CDR1 and CDR2: LNHDA, SQIVND (reference sequence). The CDR3 spans 16 residues.

V usage is TRBV6-5 and J usage is TRBJ1-5, with D hard to call. V dropped 2 bases and J dropped 5 bases, with 10 bases sitting between them. This CDR3 is built from 14 residues. From germline, CDR1 is MNHEY and CDR2 SVGAGI. The CDR3 bases are TGTGCCAGCAGTTACGTTAGCACCGATCAGCCCCAGCATTTT. It encodes CASSYVSTDQPQHF.

This chain uses TRBV27 with TRBJ2-7; 11 positions match TRBD2. Germline V gene lookup returns CDR1 MNHEY and CDR2 SMNVEV (reference sequence). This CDR3 spans 15 amino acids. V shed 6 bases, J shed 4 bases, and the junction held 8 bases outside the gene matches. In DNA form, the CDR3 reads TGTGCCAGCAGCCGACTAGCGGGGAGTCCTTACGAGCAGTACTTC. This sequence encodes CASSRLAGSPYEQYF.

CDR3 DNA: TGTGCCAGCAGCTTGATCAGGGGGGCAACTAATGAAAAACTGTTTTTT. Translated: CASSLIRGATNEKLFF. The J gene is TRBJ1-4, the V gene TRBV5-4; 7 positions match TRBD1. This CDR3 has 16 amino acids. Germline CDR1 and CDR2: SGHNT and YYREEE (reference sequence). The ends lost 1 base at V and 0 bases at J; junction bases unmatched: 3. The full variable domain, its missing parts supplied by reference TRBV5-4 and TRBJ1-4, is ETGVTQSPTHLIKTRGQQVTLRCSSQSGHNTVSWYQQALGQGPQFIFQYYREEENGRGNFPPRFSGLQFPNYSSELNVNALELDDSALYLCASSLIRGATNEKLFFGSGTQLSVL.

V is TRBV7-9 and J is TRBJ1-6; a possible D gene is TRBD1 (6 bases). Germline-derived CDR1 and CDR2 are SEHNR and FQNEAQ (reference sequence). This CDR3 has 18 residues. Trimming left V 1 base short and J 7 bases short, with 20 bases between. CDR3 loop: CASSLETIRTEKNSPLHF. Written as DNA, the CDR3 is TGTGCCAGCAGCTTAGAGACTATCCGGACAGAAAAGAATTCACCCCTCCACTTT.

The chain is built from TRBV2 and TRBJ1-2; perhaps TRBD1 as D (6 bases). This CDR3 has 12 residues. The germline V gene has CDR1 SNHLY and CDR2 FYNNEI. The V end lost 10 bases, the J end lost 3 bases, and 12 bases lay between the germline ends. The CDR3 DNA follows: TGTGCCACCAGGACAGAAGACTATGGCTACACCTTC. This translates into CATRTEDYGYTF.

The chain is built from TRBV10-3 and TRBJ2-2, with 13 nucleotides matching TRBD2. Losses at the gene ends were 7 bases for V and 4 bases for J; bases not matched to a gene: 9. CDR1 and CDR2 (germline): ENHRY, SYGVKD. The CDR3 totals 17 residues. The CDR3 DNA reads TGTGCCATCAAAACGGGACTAGCGGGACCAACCACCGGGGAGCTGTTTTTT. Its protein is CAIKTGLAGPTTGELFF.

In DNA form, the CDR3 reads TGTGCCAGGTGGGAAGGGGGCCGGTCTGGAAACACCATATATTTT. Amino acids: CARWEGGRSGNTIYF. The gene calls are TRBV19 and TRBJ1-3; 7 nucleotides line up with TRBD1. The junction had 9 bases not matched to a gene; V was cut back by 9 bases and J by 1 base. The CDR3 runs to 15 residues. CDR1 is LNHDA, CDR2 SQIVND, per germline (reference sequence).

This clone has a single count. The rearrangement uses TRBV9 and TRBJ2-3; 8 bases are shared with TRBD1. Germline lookup yields CDR1 SGDLS and CDR2 YYNGEE. CDR3 length: 15 amino acids. V trimming: 0 bases; J trimming: 1 base; junction bases outside the gene matches: 1. CDR3 protein: CASSVVTGGTDTQYF. The CDR3 nucleotides read TGTGCCAGCAGCGTAGTGACAGGGGGCACAGATACGCAGTATTTT. Full variable domain (outside the CDR3, taken from reference TRBV9 and TRBJ2-3): DSGVTQTPKHLITATGQRVTLRCSPRSGDLSVYWYQQSLDQGLQFLIQYYNGEERAKGNILERFSAQQFPDLHSELNLSSLELGDSALYFCASSVVTGGTDTQYFGPGTRLTVL.

The rearrangement joins TRBV5-1 to TRBJ2-7; 12 nucleotides match TRBD1. V was pared by 4 bases and J by 4 bases, with 6 bases of the junction left unmatched. Germline values: CDR1 SGHRS, CDR2 YFSETQ. CDR3 length equals 15 residues. CDR3 sequence: CASSPGTGGGYEQYF. In DNA form, the CDR3 reads TGCGCCAGCAGCCCGGGGACAGGGGGCGGATACGAGCAGTACTTC.

In its sample, this clone was seen once. The chain has TRBV19 and TRBJ1-2; tentatively, D is TRBD1 (6 bases). The CDR3 is 17 residues long. Trimming removed 5 bases at V and 4 bases at J, with 23 bases between. Germline V lookup: CDR1 LNHDA, CDR2 SQIVND (reference sequence). This CDR3 reads CASSLTGTHTLGYGYTF. The CDR3 DNA reads as TGTGCCAGTAGTTTAACCGGGACACATACCTTGGGCTATGGCTACACCTTC. Combining the CDR3 with reference TRBV19 and TRBJ1-2 gives the whole variable domain DGGITQSPKYLFRKEGQNVTLSCEQNLNHDAMYWYRQDPGQGLRLIYYSQIVNDFQKGDIAEGYSVSREKKESFPLTVTSAQKNPTAFYLCASSLTGTHTLGYGYTFGSGTRLTVV.

The gene calls are TRBV28 and TRBJ1-1; 8 positions agree with TRBD1. The CDR3 contains 18 residues. V gave up 6 bases and J gave up 4 bases; unmatched junction bases: 19. Germline CDR1 reads MDHEN; CDR2 reads SYDVKM. The CDR3 is CASRRHGQGALRGTEAFF. CDR3 sequence (DNA): TGTGCCAGCAGGCGTCACGGACAGGGAGCTTTAAGAGGCACTGAAGCTTTCTTT.

The chain links TRBV2 to TRBJ2-3, with 7 bases identical to TRBD1. Germline CDR1 and CDR2: SNHLY and FYNNEI. The CDR3 consists of 15 residues. The ends lost 5 bases at V and 0 bases at J; junction bases unmatched: 5. The CDR3 DNA is TGTGCCAGCAGTAAGGGACAGCAAAGCACAGATACGCAGTATTTT. Translating it yields CASSKGQQSTDTQYF.

This clone was observed once. V is TRBV14 and J is TRBJ2-2; TRBD2 matches 8 bases. This CDR3 is built from 19 residues. The ends lost 0 bases at V and 1 base at J; junction bases unmatched: 10. Looked up from germline, CDR1 is SGHDN and CDR2 is FVKESK. Here the CDR3 reads CASSQDHPRTSLNTGELFF. The CDR3 DNA is TGTGCCAGCAGCCAAGATCACCCTCGGACTAGCCTGAACACCGGGGAGCTGTTTTTT.

This sequence joins TRBV28 and TRBJ1-6; the D gene is possibly TRBD1 (5 bases). This CDR3 region has 15 residues. Deletions cut 1 base from V and 7 bases from J, with 11 bases between. The germline V gene has CDR1 MDHEN and CDR2 SYDVKM. The CDR3 nucleotides are TGTGCCAGCAGTTTATTGGGGGGTCGCAATTCACCCCTCCACTTT. Protein product: CASSLLGGRNSPLHF.

The chain carries TRBV7-9 and TRBJ1-2, with a tentative D call TRBD1 (6 bases). The length of the CDR3 is 16 residues. Trimming stripped 1 base from V and 1 base from J, with 13 bases between. From germline, CDR1 is SEHNR and CDR2 FQNEAQ (reference sequence). CDR3 region: CASSLGAGEFNYGYTF. CDR3 bases: TGTGCCAGCAGCTTAGGTGCAGGGGAGTTTAACTATGGCTACACCTTC. Combining the CDR3 with reference TRBV7-9 and TRBJ1-2 gives the whole variable domain DTGVSQNPRHKITKRGQNVTFRCDPISEHNRLYWYRQTLGQGPEFLTYFQNEAQLEKSRLLSDRFSAERPKGSFSTLEIQRTEQGDSAMYLCASSLGAGEFNYGYTFGSGTRLTVV.

This chain uses TRBV5-1 with TRBJ1-2, with TRBD1 as a possible D gene (5 bases). Germline CDR1 SGHRS, CDR2 YFSETQ. V dropped 4 bases and J dropped 3 bases, with 10 bases sitting between them. The CDR3 is 13 amino acids. CDR3 region: CASSIDRYYGYTF. In DNA form, the CDR3 reads TGCGCCAGCAGCATCGACAGATACTATGGCTACACCTTC.

CDR3 bases: TGTGCCAGCAGCTTATTACACACCATATATTTT. Its translation: CASSLLHTIYF. V gene TRBV11-2 combines with J gene TRBJ1-3, with D unclear. Germline CDR1 reads SGHAT; CDR2 reads FQNNGV. Trimming took 2 bases from V and 8 from J, leaving 4 bases between them. The CDR3 is 11 amino acids.

This chain connects TRBV9 to TRBJ2-1, with D possibly matching TRBD1 (6 bases). V shed 2 bases and J shed 4 bases, with 13 bases lying between them. The CDR3 is 15 residues long. Germline-derived CDR1 and CDR2 are SGDLS and YYNGEE. The CDR3 here is CASSVSGTQYNEQFF. Written as DNA, the CDR3 is TGTGCCAGCAGCGTGTCCGGGACACAATACAATGAGCAGTTCTTC.

The chain is built from TRBV5-4 and TRBJ1-2; 7 bases line up with TRBD1. The CDR3 spans 13 residues. Germline lookup yields CDR1 SGHNT and CDR2 YYREEE (reference sequence). Trimming took 4 bases from V and 7 from J; bases not matched to a gene: 7. CDR3 in amino acids: CASSPGQIGGYTF. For the CDR3, the DNA is TGTGCCAGCAGCCCGGGACAGATAGGTGGCTACACCTTC.

This sequence joins TRBV7-2 and TRBJ2-5; D might be TRBD1 (6 bases). CDR3 size: 13 residues. Germline CDR1 SGHTA, CDR2 FQGNSA. Trimming shortened V by 5 bases and J by 2 bases, and 9 bases separated the two germline ends. The CDR3 region has the DNA TGTGCCAGCAGCCCAGACAGGCAAGAGACCCAGTACTTC. Its translation: CASSPDRQETQYF.

J is TRBJ2-4 and V is TRBV6-5; D remains unclear. This CDR3 is 16 amino acids long. The V end lost 2 bases, the J end lost 0 bases, and 11 bases lay between the germline ends. The V gene's germline CDR1 is MNHEY and CDR2 SVGAGI. The CDR3: CASSYGQAEAKNIQYF. CDR3 nucleotide sequence: TGTGCCAGCAGTTACGGTCAGGCAGAAGCCAAAAACATTCAGTACTTC.

The rearrangement uses TRBV27 and TRBJ1-6; D is possibly TRBD1 (5 bases). Germline V gene lookup returns CDR1 MNHEY and CDR2 SMNVEV (reference sequence). Trimming took 4 bases from V and 5 from J, leaving 9 bases between them. The CDR3 loop spans 14 amino acids. The CDR3 loop is CASSSDTDNSPLHF. The CDR3 DNA reads as TGTGCCAGCAGTTCGGACACGGATAATTCACCCCTCCACTTT.

This clone was seen only a few times. The rearrangement joins TRBV28 to TRBJ2-7, with 9 bases identical to TRBD1. Looked up from germline, CDR1 is MDHEN and CDR2 is SYDVKM. There are 16 residues in the CDR3. Losses at the gene ends were 7 bases for V and 7 bases for J; bases not matched to a gene: 17. CDR3 sequence: CASNSFSGQGFREQYF. The CDR3 DNA sequence: TGTGCCAGCAACTCCTTTTCGGGACAGGGTTTCAGGGAGCAGTACTTC.

The gene calls are TRBV7-2 and TRBJ2-5; D not certain. CDR3 length: 14 amino acids. Per the germline V gene, CDR1 is SGHTA and CDR2 is FQGNSA. V lost 2 bases to trimming and J lost 4 bases, with 11 bases between them. The CDR3 nucleotides read TGTGCCAGCAGCTTAACACCCTTTGCAGAGACCCAGTACTTC. It is translated as CASSLTPFAETQYF.

This chain connects TRBV27 to TRBJ2-1; a weak D match, TRBD1 (5 bases). V lost 6 bases and J 8 bases, leaving 20 bases between the germline ends. The CDR3 spans 15 residues. From germline, CDR1 is MNHEY and CDR2 SMNVEV (reference sequence). CDR3 nucleotide sequence: TGTGCCAGCAGGCATGGGCTAGGGGTTACCCATGAGCAGTTCTTC. Its protein product is CASRHGLGVTHEQFF.

The chain uses TRBV6-5 and TRBJ1-1; 9 nucleotides align to TRBD1. Trimming at V came to 6 bases and at J to 1 base, leaving 6 bases not matched to a gene. Germline V gene lookup returns CDR1 MNHEY and CDR2 SVGAGI. The CDR3 runs 15 residues. CDR3 sequence: CASSRTGAGNTEAFF. CDR3 nucleotide sequence: TGTGCCAGCAGCCGGACAGGGGCCGGGAACACTGAAGCTTTCTTT.